The clone carrying this T cell receptor beta chain has just a few counts. Its antigen is currently unknown. Some clones are missing from TCRdb's copy, which holds only in-frame ones; the method was immunoSEQ multiplex PCR. In the table there are roughly 5,900 clones, over 60% of which are singletons. This sample was included in a study of CD8 T cell repertoires and HIV-1 epitope variants. The sequenced material came from cultured CD8+ T cells derived from PBMCs. The sequence was collected from a male donor with HIV.

CDR3 DNA: TGTGCCAGCAGCTTACGAGCGGGCGAGCAGTACTTC. The encoded protein is CASSLRAGEQYF. V is TRBV7-6 and J is TRBJ2-7; D may be TRBD2 (6 bases). There are 12 residues in the CDR3. Trimming stripped 2 bases from V and 6 bases from J, with 8 bases between. Germline V gives CDR1 SGHVS, CDR2 FNYEAQ.